The next 24 T cell receptor beta chains were all read from a single sample in a study of HIV-infected patients and healthy controls. No cell fractionation was done, so the repertoire covers all unsorted peripheral blood T cells. Reverse transcription used around 500 ng RNA and constant-region primers for alpha and beta. Using multiplexing indices, alpha and beta chain libraries were generated apart by chain-specific third strand synthesis. MiXCR, run by TCRdb on the 5' RACE reads, gives a single entry per CDR3 protein. The table shows about 13,000 distinct CDR3 sequences, with roughly 9.9% occurring only once. Sequencing input: blood. Receptor source: an adult in good health.

Worth noting for this clonotype: One base away lies a much larger clone, so this may be a sequencing read error. This chain connects TRBV6-2 or TRBV6-3 to TRBJ2-7, with 9 bases that match TRBD1. Germline CDR1 reads MNHEY; CDR2 reads SVGEGT. The CDR3 covers 15 residues. CDR3 region: CASSVSGTGMREHYF. DNA of the CDR3: TGTGCCAGCAGTGTTTCCGGGACAGGGATGCGGGAGCATTACTTC.

The gene calls are TRBV20-1 and TRBJ2-2; 7 bases agree with TRBD1. The V gene's germline CDR1 is DFQATT and CDR2 SNEGSKA (reference sequence). CDR3 length: 17 residues. The ends lost 1 base at V and 6 bases at J; junction bases unmatched: 14. CDR3 loop: CSARVPIGQVGSGELFF. The DNA for the CDR3 is TGCAGTGCTAGAGTCCCAATAGGACAGGTCGGGTCCGGGGAGCTGTTTTTT.

By proportion, this clonotype is medium-sized. The chain joins TRBV5-1 to TRBJ2-5, with D possibly matching TRBD1 (6 bases). Germline V gene lookup returns CDR1 SGHRS and CDR2 YFSETQ. This CDR3 region has 14 residues. The V end lost 2 bases, the J end lost 4 bases, and 12 bases lay between the germline ends. DNA for the CDR3: TGCGCCAGCAGCTTTGAGGGGGTAATAGAGACCCAGTACTTC. This translates into CASSFEGVIETQYF.

The J gene is TRBJ2-1, the V gene TRBV20-1; the D is unclear. Trimming shortened V by 5 bases and J by 1 base, and 15 bases separated the two germline ends. This CDR3 has 15 residues. The V gene's germline CDR1 is DFQATT and CDR2 SNEGSKA (reference sequence). The CDR3 region is CSAALAERSYNEQFF. The DNA for the CDR3 is TGCAGTGCTGCCCTGGCGGAAAGGTCCTACAATGAGCAGTTCTTC.

This clonotype was recorded at least ten times. An end of the junction differs from the germline gene, which may be a read error. The V call is TRBV6-1, the J call TRBJ1-4, with TRBD1 identical over 8 bases. The germline gives CDR1 MNHNS, CDR2 SASEGT. This CDR3 region has 14 residues. The CDR3 DNA reads TGTGCCAGCAGCGAAGGACAGGGCAATGAAAAACTGTTTTTT. Translation: CASSEGQGNEKLFF.

In this sample, this clonotype is medium-sized. The rearrangement uses TRBV6-2 or TRBV6-3 and TRBJ1-2, with TRBD1 as a possible D gene (5 bases). Germline V gene lookup returns CDR1 MNHEY and CDR2 SVGEGT. The CDR3 length is 15 residues. With 6 bases removed from V and 3 bases from J, the gap between germline ends came to 17 bases. CDR3 DNA: TGTGCCAGCAGAACGCCCAGGGACCGACACTATGGCTACACCTTC. Amino acids: CASRTPRDRHYGYTF.

The table lists this clonotype with many counts. The chain is built from TRBV7-2 and TRBJ2-1; 10 positions agree with TRBD2. The V and J ends lost 7 bases and 5 bases, in that order; junction bases with no gene match: 8. CDR3 length equals 15 residues. Germline V lookup: CDR1 SGHTA, CDR2 FQGNSA. This CDR3 is CASNRWTSGNNEQFF. The DNA for the CDR3 is TGTGCCAGCAACCGTTGGACTAGCGGAAACAATGAGCAGTTCTTC.

Many counts were recorded for this clonotype. This sequence joins TRBV20-1 and TRBJ2-3, with D possibly matching TRBD2 (6 bases). The germline V gene encodes CDR1 DFQATT and CDR2 SNEGSKA (reference sequence). V lost 6 bases, J lost 0 bases, and 25 bases lay in between. CDR3 length: 18 amino acids. CDR3: CSAATYEILASSTDTQYF. The CDR3 DNA reads as TGCAGTGCGGCAACCTACGAAATACTAGCATCTAGCACAGATACGCAGTATTTT.

This clonotype was observed a few times. CDR3 amino acids: CATSEAGTTSSNQPQHF. CDR3 coding DNA: TGTGCCACCAGTGAAGCCGGGACAACCTCTAGCAATCAGCCCCAGCATTTT. The chain combines TRBV24-1 with TRBJ1-5; D possibly corresponds to TRBD1 (6 bases). CDR1 is KGHDR and CDR2 is SFDVKD in the germline V gene. Trimming pared 4 bases from V and 0 bases from J, leaving 15 bases between. CDR3 length: 17 residues.

This clonotype was seen at least ten times. The rearrangement uses TRBV7-3 and TRBJ2-3, with TRBD2 matching 9 bases. This CDR3 is built from 15 residues. Germline V lookup: CDR1 SGHTA, CDR2 FQGTGA. Trimming cost V 1 base and J 6 bases; bases outside gene matches: 5. The CDR3: CASSLISGGQDTQYF. The CDR3 DNA reads TGTGCCAGCAGCTTAATTAGCGGGGGCCAGGATACGCAGTATTTT.

Sample share makes this clonotype medium-sized. The chain employs TRBV24-1 and TRBJ1-1, with D unclear. Germline CDR1 and CDR2: KGHDR and SFDVKD. The CDR3 is made up of 12 amino acids. The V gene lost 4 bases and the J gene lost 0 bases, with 2 bases spanning the gap. CDR3 amino acids: CATSDMNTEAFF. The CDR3 nucleotides read TGTGCCACCAGTGACATGAACACTGAAGCTTTCTTT.

This clonotype has just a few counts. The V and J genes are TRBV7-2 and TRBJ2-1; 7 bases map to TRBD2. Germline V CDR1 and CDR2: SGHTA, FQGNSA. The trim removed 6 bases at V and 0 bases at J, leaving 8 bases unmatched. CDR3 size: 16 residues. This CDR3 reads CASRGPAGSSYNEQFF. As DNA, the CDR3 is TGTGCCAGCAGGGGGCCAGCGGGGAGCTCCTACAATGAGCAGTTCTTC.

This chain links TRBV29-1 with TRBJ2-5; TRBD2 matches 10 bases. The CDR3 extends over 15 amino acids. CDR1 is SQVTM, CDR2 ANQGSEA, per germline. The ends lost 7 bases at V and 0 bases at J; junction bases unmatched: 8. The CDR3 reads CSACYTSGNQETQYF. The DNA of the CDR3 is TGCAGCGCCTGCTATACTAGCGGGAACCAAGAGACCCAGTACTTC.

This clonotype was counted at least ten times. V is TRBV6-5 and J is TRBJ2-1; D call uncertain. Germline V gene sequence: CDR1 MNHEY, CDR2 SVGAGI. The CDR3 contains 13 residues. V lost 4 bases to trimming and J lost 5 bases, with 9 bases between them. Written as DNA, the CDR3 is TGTGCCAGCAGTTTATTCTTCGACAATGAGCAGTTCTTC. Amino acid sequence: CASSLFFDNEQFF.

This clonotype is medium-sized by share. The chain couples TRBV28 to TRBJ1-5; D unclear. The V end lost 6 bases, the J end lost 5 bases, and 11 bases lay between the germline ends. Germline lookup yields CDR1 MDHEN and CDR2 SYDVKM. The CDR3 has 13 amino acids. This CDR3 is CASRLGLDQPQHF. CDR3 nucleotide sequence: TGTGCCAGCAGACTCGGTCTCGATCAGCCCCAGCATTTT.

By share, this clonotype counts as medium-sized. The gene calls are TRBV11-2 and TRBJ2-5; 7 nucleotides line up with TRBD1. Germline lookup yields CDR1 SGHAT and CDR2 FQNNGV. CDR3 length equals 15 residues. V was clipped by 2 bases and J by 2 bases; unmatched bases: 5. The chain's CDR3 is CASSLSWTGQETQYF. CDR3 DNA: TGTGCCAGCAGCTTATCATGGACAGGTCAAGAGACCCAGTACTTC.

This chain uses TRBV12-3 or TRBV12-4 with TRBJ2-1; TRBD2 matches at 7 bases. V gave up 4 bases and J gave up 14 bases; unmatched junction bases: 11. The CDR3 consists of 13 residues. CDR3 nucleotides: TGTGCCAGCAGTTCAACACAAGCGGGAACAGAGTTCTTC. Amino acid sequence: CASSSTQAGTEFF.

This clonotype was detected only a few times. The V and J genes are TRBV5-1 and TRBJ2-5; perhaps TRBD1 as D (6 bases). Germline values: CDR1 SGHRS, CDR2 YFSETQ. V was shortened by 4 bases and J by 0 bases, with 10 bases between the two germline ends. The CDR3 length is 14 residues. The DNA of the CDR3 is TGCGCCAGCAGCCCTGGACAGCACCAAGAGACCCAGTACTTC. Amino acids: CASSPGQHQETQYF. Together with reference TRBV5-1 and TRBJ2-5, the CDR3 gives the full variable domain: KAGVTQTPRYLIKTRGQQVTLSCSPISGHRSVSWYQQTPGQGLQFLFEYFSETQRNKGNFPGRFSGRQFSNSRSEMNVSTLELGDSALYLCASSPGQHQETQYFGPGTRLLVL.

The chain links TRBV27 to TRBJ2-6, with a possible D match to TRBD1 (5 bases). V was cut by 5 bases and J by 0 bases, with 11 bases left in between. Germline V gene data show CDR1 as MNHEY and CDR2 as SMNVEV (reference sequence). The CDR3 is 16 residues long. DNA of the CDR3: TGTGCCAGCAGTGGGTGGGGCTACTCTGGGGCCAACGTCCTGACTTTC. Amino acids: CASSGWGYSGANVLTF.

The J gene is TRBJ1-1, the V gene TRBV6-2 or TRBV6-3; D is unclear. Deletions cut 4 bases from V and 6 bases from J, with 12 bases between. The germline CDR1 and CDR2 sequences are MNHEY and SVGEGT. The CDR3 spans 13 residues. This chain's CDR3 is CASSSLLLSEAFF. CDR3 nucleotide sequence: TGTGCCAGCAGTTCCCTCCTGCTCTCTGAAGCTTTCTTT.

This clonotype has a count of ten or more. The chain joins TRBV19 to TRBJ1-5; 8 bases are a match to TRBD1. The CDR3 is made up of 15 amino acids. V gave up 2 bases and J gave up 4 bases; unmatched junction bases: 4. Germline V gene data show CDR1 as LNHDA and CDR2 as SQIVND (reference sequence). CDR3 DNA sequence: TGTGCCAGTAGTATACTCGACAGGGGAAATCAGCCCCAGCATTTT. Its protein is CASSILDRGNQPQHF.

This clonotype was seen only a few times. The chain links TRBV11-1 to TRBJ1-2; D unclear. Per germline, CDR1 SGHAT and CDR2 FQDESV (reference sequence). The CDR3 has 14 residues. V was pared by 2 bases and J by 7 bases, with 14 bases between. For the CDR3, the DNA is TGTGCCAGCAGCTTAATGTCCTCCCCGAGTGGCTACACCTTC. Translated, it gives CASSLMSSPSGYTF.

In this sample, this clonotype turned up a few times. The genes are TRBV7-9 and TRBJ2-1; TRBD2 aligns across 9 bases. Germline V lookup: CDR1 SEHNR, CDR2 FQNEAQ (reference sequence). V gave up 3 bases and J gave up 10 bases; unmatched junction bases: 13. CDR3 length: 16 residues. In nucleotides, the CDR3 is TGTGCCAGCAGCTTCGACTCGGGACTAGCTTGGCGGGAGCAGTTCTTC. Protein product: CASSFDSGLAWREQFF.

The rearrangement uses TRBV20-1 and TRBJ1-2; 8 bases match TRBD1. The V gene end was trimmed by 0 bases and the J gene end by 6 bases; junction bases not matched to a gene: 9. This CDR3 is 15 amino acids long. Germline values: CDR1 DFQATT, CDR2 SNEGSKA (reference sequence). The CDR3 region is CSARDPGQVANGYTF. Written as DNA, the CDR3 is TGCAGTGCTAGAGATCCGGGACAGGTTGCCAATGGCTACACCTTC.